This T cell receptor (beta chain) was observed in a study of blood T cell repertoires in COVID-19. About the research overall: Some COVID-19 samples were acute and others convalescent; all came from the United States, Italy and Spain.

This CDR3 contains 13 residues. Germline CDR1 MNHEY, CDR2 SMNVEV (reference sequence). V was trimmed by 6 bases and J by 2 bases, leaving 10 bases between them. The method was immunoSEQ multiplex PCR; TCRdb's version includes in-frame clones alone and lacks a portion of them. The sample has 450,000 or so clones; about 91% are singletons. This clone was counted between two and nine times. The clonotype originates from a middle-aged woman with COVID-19, enrolled during active disease. The chain recombines TRBV27 with TRBJ1-1; no reliable D call. The sample was peripheral blood. CDR3 coding DNA: TGTGCCAGCAGGAGGTACGGTAACACTGAAGCTTTCTTT. It specifies CASRRYGNTEAFF.